A single sample is the source of the 27 T cell receptor beta chains below, sequenced in a study of CD8 T cells in Susac syndrome. RNA, at roughly 0.45 to 1 ug, was reverse transcribed with random hexamers. Each CDR3 protein is one row after TCRdb ran MiXCR on the immunoSEQ multiplex PCR reads. Of about 280,000 distinct CDR3 sequences in the sample, 80% to 90% were seen once. Sequencing was done on a sample of CD8+ T cells from PBMCs. The source of these receptors is a human donor with multiple sclerosis.

The chain couples TRBV30 to TRBJ2-1, with 12 bases identical to TRBD2. J lost 10 bases, V lost 4 bases, and 5 bases had no gene match. The CDR3 extends over 13 amino acids. Germline V CDR1 and CDR2: GTSNPN, SVGIG (reference sequence). Here the CDR3 DNA reads TGTGCCTGGACCCTAGCGGGAGGGGGCGAGCAGTTCTTC. Encoded protein: CAWTLAGGGEQFF.

As to this clonotype: One end of the junction fails to match germline, which may point to a read error. This chain links TRBV29-1 with TRBJ1-1; 8 bases line up with TRBD1. Germline V gene lookup returns CDR1 SQVTM and CDR2 ANQGSEA. This CDR3 region has 16 residues. CDR3 sequence (DNA): TGCAGCGTCCCGGCAGGGGGCCTGGCGATCAACACTGAAGTTTTCTTT. This sequence encodes CSVPAGGLAINTEVFF.

This chain links TRBV20-1 with TRBJ2-1; 7 bases are shared with TRBD2. This CDR3 has 14 amino acids. With 0 bases clipped from V and 2 bases from J, the junction kept 1 base outside the gene matches. The V gene's germline CDR1 is DFQATT and CDR2 SNEGSKA (reference sequence). CDR3 protein: CSAREGTTYNEQFF. For the CDR3, the DNA is TGCAGTGCTAGAGAAGGGACTACCTACAATGAGCAGTTCTTC.

The chain recombines TRBV24-1 with TRBJ2-1; 11 bases fit TRBD2. There are 18 residues in the CDR3. The J segment lost 2 bases and the V segment lost 3 bases, leaving 8 bases of the junction unmatched. Per the germline V gene, CDR1 is KGHDR and CDR2 is SFDVKD. Here the CDR3 DNA reads TGTGCCACCAGTGATAACTCACTGACTAGCGGGACCTACAATGAGCAGTTCTTC. Its translation: CATSDNSLTSGTYNEQFF.

This clonotype was detected only a few times. The genes are TRBV10-3 and TRBJ2-1; D may be TRBD2 (7 bases). In germline, CDR1 is ENHRY, CDR2 SYGVKD. This CDR3 region has 14 residues. V was pared by 8 bases and J by 7 bases, with 18 bases between. The CDR3 nucleotides read TGTGCCATCTCCACAGAAGGGGGGGAGAATGAGCAGTTCTTC. Its protein is CAISTEGGENEQFF.

V usage is TRBV7-9 and J usage is TRBJ1-2, with 7 bases matching TRBD1. Per germline, CDR1 SEHNR and CDR2 FQNEAQ (reference sequence). CDR3 size: 16 residues. Trimming took 1 base from V and 0 from J; bases not matched to a gene: 5. The CDR3 nucleotides are TGTGCCAGCAGCTTAGGCGGGACAGTCCCTAACTATGGCTACACCTTC. This translates into CASSLGGTVPNYGYTF.

The rearrangement uses TRBV12-3 or TRBV12-4 and TRBJ2-3; tentatively, D is TRBD1 or TRBD2 (5 bases each). The V and J ends lost 7 bases and 0 bases respectively, with 14 bases between them. The CDR3 runs to 15 residues. The CDR3 reads CASTQGRPSTDTQYF. The CDR3 DNA follows: TGTGCCAGCACCCAGGGACGACCTAGCACAGATACGCAGTATTTT.

This rearrangement joins TRBV19 to TRBJ2-7; D ambiguous. Trimming stripped 3 bases from V and 5 bases from J, with 11 bases between. In germline, CDR1 is LNHDA, CDR2 SQIVND (reference sequence). The CDR3 spans 13 residues. The CDR3 region has the DNA TGTGCCAGTAGTATGGGGTACTCGGACGAGCAGTACTTC. It translates to CASSMGYSDEQYF.

Only one count was recorded for this clonotype. J is TRBJ2-1 and V is TRBV7-9; TRBD1 is a possible D gene (7 bases). The CDR3 runs to 16 residues. The germline V and J ends were trimmed by 5 bases and 0 bases, with 14 bases remaining between them. CDR1 and CDR2 (germline): SEHNR, FQNEAQ (reference sequence). The CDR3 sequence: CASSGGGESSYNEQFF. CDR3 nucleotide sequence: TGTGCCAGCAGCGGAGGGGGCGAGAGCTCCTACAATGAGCAGTTCTTC.

The chain links TRBV18 to TRBJ2-7; no reliable D call. Germline-derived CDR1 and CDR2 are KGHSH and LQKENI. CDR3 length: 17 amino acids. The V end was cut by 6 bases, the J end by 1 base, with 22 bases between. CDR3 region: CASSRGRGSLISYEQYF. The CDR3 region has the DNA TGTGCCAGCTCCCGAGGACGAGGAAGCCTAATATCCTACGAGCAGTACTTC.

V and J are TRBV27 and TRBJ2-7; D is uncertain. The CDR3 has 14 residues. Trimming took 9 bases from V and 6 from J, leaving 21 bases between them. The V gene's germline CDR1 is MNHEY and CDR2 SMNVEV (reference sequence). The CDR3, as DNA: TGTGCCAGTTCGGCCGATCGAGGCTTTGCCGAGCAGTACTTC. As protein: CASSADRGFAEQYF.

The rearrangement links TRBV13 to TRBJ2-5; D call uncertain. CDR3 length: 13 residues. Trimming took off 2 bases at V and 2 bases at J, with 6 bases between the two ends. Germline values: CDR1 PRHDT, CDR2 FYEKMQ (reference sequence). The CDR3 here is CASSLQEQETQYF. DNA for the CDR3: TGTGCCAGCAGCTTACAGGAACAAGAGACCCAGTACTTC.

DNA of the CDR3: TGTGCCAGCAGCGTTGGACAGCACTATGGCTACACCTTC. Protein product: CASSVGQHYGYTF. The chain links TRBV9 to TRBJ1-2; tentative D call: TRBD1 (6 bases). Germline-derived CDR1 and CDR2 are SGDLS and YYNGEE. Trimming took off 2 bases at V and 3 bases at J, with 8 bases between the two ends. This CDR3 has 13 amino acids.

V and J are TRBV15 and TRBJ2-1, with D possibly being TRBD1 (7 bases). There are 14 residues in the CDR3. With 9 bases removed from V and 6 bases from J, the gap between germline ends came to 18 bases. Germline CDR1 LNHNV, CDR2 YYDKDF (reference sequence). The CDR3 sequence is CATGGGTEFNEQFF. CDR3 coding DNA: TGTGCCACTGGGGGCGGGACAGAATTCAATGAGCAGTTCTTC.

The chain employs TRBV12-3 or TRBV12-4 and TRBJ2-1; no definite D call. CDR3 length: 12 residues. V lost 3 bases to trimming and J lost 6 bases, with 6 bases between them. CDR3 loop: CASSFSRNEQFF. The DNA of the CDR3 is TGTGCCAGCAGTTTTAGTCGCAATGAGCAGTTCTTC.

CDR3 bases: TGTGCCAGCAGTTTATACCGGAGCACCGGGGAGCTGTTTTTT. Its protein product is CASSLYRSTGELFF. The rearrangement joins TRBV12-3 or TRBV12-4 to TRBJ2-2; D is ambiguous. This CDR3 is built from 14 residues. Deletions cut 2 bases from V and 4 bases from J, with 8 bases between.

The gene calls are TRBV7-2 and TRBJ2-1; the match to TRBD2 covers 12 bases. This CDR3 spans 16 amino acids. The J segment lost 8 bases and the V segment lost 0 bases, leaving 5 bases of the junction unmatched. CDR1 SGHTA and CDR2 FQGNSA come from the germline V gene. The CDR3 protein is CASSLARLAGVDEQFF. The DNA of the CDR3 is TGTGCCAGCAGCTTAGCGCGACTAGCGGGAGTGGATGAGCAGTTCTTC.

V usage is TRBV5-8 and J usage is TRBJ1-2; maybe TRBD1 (5 bases). Germline V CDR1 and CDR2: SGHTS, YDEGEE. The length of the CDR3 is 15 residues. V shed 2 bases and J shed 8 bases, with 19 bases lying between them. The CDR3 sequence: CASSFPRPYPGGYTF. In DNA form, the CDR3 reads TGTGCCAGCAGCTTCCCCCGCCCTTACCCAGGGGGCTACACCTTC.

This clonotype was picked up one time. The V gene is TRBV25-1, the J gene TRBJ2-6; D call uncertain. Trimming shortened V by 3 bases and J by 1 base, and 10 bases separated the two germline ends. Germline values: CDR1 MGHDK, CDR2 SYGVNS. The CDR3 is 16 residues long. The chain's CDR3 is CASSDRRHSGANVLTF. CDR3 sequence (DNA): TGTGCCAGCAGTGATCGCAGACATTCTGGGGCCAACGTCCTGACTTTC.

The gene calls are TRBV12-3 or TRBV12-4 and TRBJ2-1, with D possibly TRBD2 on 6 matching bases. There are 16 residues in the CDR3. Trimming left V 5 bases short and J 4 bases short, with 18 bases between. The CDR3 bases are TGTGCCAGCAGTCGCCCCTCTGGAGGGCCTTACAATGAGCAGTTCTTC. Translation gives CASSRPSGGPYNEQFF.

The count of this clonotype is one. This chain uses TRBV5-1 with TRBJ2-1; D possibly corresponds to TRBD1 (6 bases). Looked up from germline, CDR1 is SGHRS and CDR2 is YFSETQ. V lost 1 base and J lost 0, with 11 bases in between. This CDR3 contains 16 residues. The CDR3 nucleotides read TGCGCCAGCAGCTTGCAAACAGGGAGCTCCTACAATGAGCAGTTCTTC. Protein product: CASSLQTGSSYNEQFF.

The chain combines TRBV9 with TRBJ1-5, with 8 bases lining up with TRBD1. From germline, CDR1 is SGDLS and CDR2 YYNGEE. This CDR3 is built from 15 residues. The J segment lost 5 bases and the V segment lost 0 bases, leaving 4 bases of the junction unmatched. DNA of the CDR3: TGTGCCAGCAGCGTAGGGACAGGGCGACATCAGCCCCAGCATTTT. Its translation: CASSVGTGRHQPQHF.

The chain links TRBV11-2 to TRBJ2-1; D remains unclear. The germline gives CDR1 SGHAT, CDR2 FQNNGV. The CDR3 length is 15 residues. The V gene lost 4 bases and the J gene lost 0 bases, with 10 bases spanning the gap. The CDR3 coding sequence is TGTGCCAGCAGCTACGATACGAGCTCCTACAATGAGCAGTTCTTC. This gives the protein CASSYDTSSYNEQFF. Together with reference TRBV11-2 and TRBJ2-1, the CDR3 gives the full variable domain: EAGVAQSPRYKIIEKRQSVAFWCNPISGHATLYWYQQILGQGPKLLIQFQNNGVVDDSQLPKDRFSAERLKGVDSTLKIQPAKLEDSAVYLCASSYDTSSYNEQFFGPGTRLTVL.

This rearrangement joins TRBV5-1 to TRBJ2-7; D not resolved. This CDR3 has 12 residues. Germline V gene data show CDR1 as SGHRS and CDR2 as YFSETQ. V was pared by 7 bases and J by 6 bases, with 14 bases between. The CDR3: CASGDTLREQYF. In DNA, the CDR3 is TGCGCCAGCGGGGATACGCTGCGCGAGCAGTACTTC. Looking up the rest from reference TRBV5-1 and TRBJ2-7 gives the full variable domain: KAGVTQTPRYLIKTRGQQVTLSCSPISGHRSVSWYQQTPGQGLQFLFEYFSETQRNKGNFPGRFSGRQFSNSRSEMNVSTLELGDSALYLCASGDTLREQYFGPGTRLTVT.

V is TRBV4-1 and J is TRBJ1-5, with a possible D match to TRBD1 (6 bases). Germline values: CDR1 MGHRA, CDR2 YSYEKL. This CDR3 is built from 14 residues. V lost 2 bases, J lost 7 bases, and 12 bases lay in between. The CDR3 nucleotides are TGCGCCAGCAGCCAAAGGGGGGGAAACCAGCCCCAGCATTTT. Amino acids: CASSQRGGNQPQHF.

The chain is built from TRBV7-6 and TRBJ1-4; D unresolved. This CDR3 has 16 residues. V lost 7 bases and J lost 6, with 21 bases in between. Germline-derived CDR1 and CDR2 are SGHVS and FNYEAQ. The CDR3 nucleotides read TGTGCCAGCACTACTACCGGGGTCCCCACCGATGAAAAACTGTTTTTT. This encodes CASTTTGVPTDEKLFF. Together with reference TRBV7-6 and TRBJ1-4, the CDR3 gives the full variable domain: GAGVSQSPRYKVTKRGQDVALRCDPISGHVSLYWYRQALGQGPEFLTYFNYEAQQDKSGLPNDRFSAERPEGSISTLTIQRTEQRDSAMYRCASTTTGVPTDEKLFFGSGTQLSVL.

This sequence joins TRBV27 and TRBJ2-5; no clear D gene. Germline V gene lookup returns CDR1 MNHEY and CDR2 SMNVEV (reference sequence). V lost 6 bases and J 1 base, leaving 15 bases between the germline ends. CDR3 size: 15 residues. The CDR3 DNA sequence: TGTGCCAGCAGCCTAAAGACACCGCTCCAAGAGACCCAGTACTTC. Residues: CASSLKTPLQETQYF.